Listed here are 15 T cell receptor beta chains from one sample, sequenced in a study of beta chain features in type 1 diabetes. Findings and limits, study-wide: Across all four CD4+ subsets, people with type 1 diabetes showed modestly shorter TCRB CDR3s.

These receptors' antigens are unknown. Reverse transcription of all isolated RNA meant that expressed TCRB transcripts were sequenced. The repertoire was sequenced with immunoSEQ multiplex PCR; TCRdb's copy has only in-frame clones and lacks some. The profile shows about 260,000 clones, roughly 21% of them singletons. Sample: naive CD4+ T cells from blood. The source of these receptors is a woman aged 40 to 50 with type 1 diabetes.

This clone was seen a handful of times. This rearrangement joins TRBV28 to TRBJ2-7; a possible D gene is TRBD2 (6 bases). Trimming pared 6 bases from V and 1 base from J, leaving 13 bases between. The CDR3 is 14 amino acids. Germline CDR1 reads MDHEN; CDR2 reads SYDVKM. CDR3 protein: CASRAGTGSYEQYF. The CDR3, as DNA: TGTGCCAGCAGGGCCGGGACTGGGTCCTACGAGCAGTACTTC.

This clone was seen only a few times. The chain carries TRBV19 and TRBJ1-1; perhaps TRBD1 as D (5 bases). With 7 bases removed from V and 7 bases from J, the gap between germline ends came to 13 bases. CDR3 length: 12 amino acids. The germline CDR1 and CDR2 sequences are LNHDA and SQIVND (reference sequence). The CDR3 protein is CASNSRQLEAFF. The CDR3 coding sequence is TGTGCCAGTAACAGTAGACAGCTTGAAGCTTTCTTT.

The chain employs TRBV4-1 and TRBJ2-7; no clear D. This CDR3 is built from 17 residues. CDR1 MGHRA and CDR2 YSYEKL come from the germline V gene. The V and J ends lost 0 bases and 1 base respectively, with 16 bases between them. DNA of the CDR3: TGCGCCAGCAGCCAAGACTGGGCAGGCGTCCTGTCCTACGAGCAGTACTTC. Translation: CASSQDWAGVLSYEQYF.

V is TRBV6-5 and J is TRBJ2-7; D possibly corresponds to TRBD1 (5 bases). Germline V gene data show CDR1 as MNHEY and CDR2 as SVGAGI. V lost 2 bases, J lost 2 bases, and 7 bases lay in between. CDR3 length equals 13 residues. CDR3 protein: CASSYGATYEQYF. CDR3 in DNA: TGTGCCAGCAGTTACGGGGCAACCTACGAGCAGTACTTC.

The rearrangement links TRBV5-6 to TRBJ1-2, with D maybe TRBD1 (5 bases). CDR3 length: 13 amino acids. Between the trimmed V and J ends, which lost 4 bases and 2 bases, there was a span of 9 bases. Germline-derived CDR1 and CDR2 are SGHDT and YYEEEE. CDR3 DNA sequence: TGTGCCAGCAGCCTCGGGGGGAACTATGGCTACACCTTC. It specifies CASSLGGNYGYTF.

A few counts support this clone. The chain is built from TRBV7-9 and TRBJ2-5, with D perhaps matching TRBD1 (6 bases). Trimming left V 6 bases short and J 4 bases short, with 12 bases between. Germline assignment: CDR1 SEHNR and CDR2 FQNEAQ (reference sequence). The CDR3 length is 13 residues. The CDR3 loop reads CASSSGAAETQYF. The CDR3 bases are TGTGCCAGCAGTTCAGGGGCGGCAGAGACCCAGTACTTC.

The chain uses TRBV27 and TRBJ2-7; D may be TRBD1 (6 bases). Germline values: CDR1 MNHEY, CDR2 SMNVEV (reference sequence). The CDR3 consists of 13 residues. V was trimmed by 0 bases and J by 5 bases, leaving 8 bases between them. DNA of the CDR3: TGTGCCAGCAGTTTATCGGGGGCCCACGAGCAGTACTTC. This sequence encodes CASSLSGAHEQYF.

In its sample, this clone was seen a few times. This chain connects TRBV25-1 to TRBJ2-1; maybe TRBD2 (6 bases). The V gene's germline CDR1 is MGHDK and CDR2 SYGVNS. The CDR3 has 14 amino acids. Trimming stripped 6 bases from V and 0 bases from J, with 9 bases between. This CDR3 is CASRTGSSYNEQFF. The CDR3 region has the DNA TGTGCCAGCAGAACCGGGAGCTCCTACAATGAGCAGTTCTTC. The full variable domain, in which reference TRBV25-1 and TRBJ2-1 provide the parts outside the CDR3, is EADIYQTPRYLVIGTGKKITLECSQTMGHDKMYWYQQDPGMELHLIHYSYGVNSTEKGDLSSESTVSRIRTEHFPLTLESARPSHTSQYLCASRTGSSYNEQFFGPGTRLTVL.

This clone was detected only a few times. The chain recombines TRBV20-1 with TRBJ2-1; the D gene is possibly TRBD2 (6 bases). CDR3 length: 10 amino acids. Germline V CDR1 and CDR2: DFQATT, SNEGSKA (reference sequence). V was pared by 5 bases and J by 7 bases, with 6 bases between. The CDR3 spells CSAAGNEQFF. The CDR3 DNA reads as TGCAGTGCTGCGGGGAATGAGCAGTTCTTC.

This clone was seen more than once but under ten times. DNA for the CDR3: TGCAGTCCCCGACTAGCCTATGAGCAGTTCTTC. Its translation is CSPRLAYEQFF. V gene TRBV20-1 combines with J gene TRBJ2-1; 7 bases are shared with TRBD2. Trimming took 8 bases from V and 8 from J; bases not matched to a gene: 6. CDR1 DFQATT and CDR2 SNEGSKA come from the germline V gene (reference sequence). The CDR3 is made up of 11 amino acids.

This clone was recorded a few times. The chain has TRBV6-6 and TRBJ2-5; 7 bases match TRBD2. From germline, CDR1 is MNHNY and CDR2 SVGAGI (reference sequence). The CDR3 contains 12 residues. V shed 10 bases and J 3 bases; nucleotides not matched to a gene: 5. The CDR3 DNA follows: TGTGCCACCTTGCTAGCGGAAGAGACCCAGTACTTC. Protein sequence: CATLLAEETQYF.

The chain combines TRBV18 with TRBJ2-1; TRBD2 matches at 12 bases. V gave up 3 bases and J gave up 8 bases; unmatched junction bases: 8. Germline lookup yields CDR1 KGHSH and CDR2 LQKENI. CDR3 length equals 16 residues. Here the CDR3 reads CASSPLAGGPRHEQFF. The DNA for the CDR3 is TGTGCCAGCTCACCCCTAGCGGGGGGGCCGAGGCATGAGCAGTTCTTC.

The J gene is TRBJ2-3, the V gene TRBV29-1; the D gene is possibly TRBD2 (6 bases). There are 15 residues in the CDR3. Germline lookup yields CDR1 SQVTM and CDR2 ANQGSEA. V was pared by 6 bases and J by 5 bases, with 21 bases between. The CDR3, as DNA: TGCAGCGTCTATTCCGGGACTCCAGCGGTAGATACGCAGTATTTT. It specifies CSVYSGTPAVDTQYF.

The chain has TRBV29-1 and TRBJ1-2; TRBD1 aligns across 9 bases. V shed 7 bases and J 3 bases; nucleotides not matched to a gene: 18. Germline values: CDR1 SQVTM, CDR2 ANQGSEA. The CDR3 extends over 17 amino acids. CDR3 loop: CSARRRDRVNRDYGYTF. The CDR3 DNA reads as TGCAGCGCGCGGCGCCGGGACAGGGTAAACAGGGACTATGGCTACACCTTC.

The CDR3: CASSFGNQPQHF. As DNA, the CDR3 is TGTGCCAGCAGCTTCGGCAATCAGCCCCAGCATTTT. This chain joins TRBV7-9 and TRBJ1-5, with D uncertain. V was clipped by 3 bases and J by 2 bases, with 2 bases between them. This CDR3 has 12 residues. Germline V gene data show CDR1 as SEHNR and CDR2 as FQNEAQ (reference sequence).